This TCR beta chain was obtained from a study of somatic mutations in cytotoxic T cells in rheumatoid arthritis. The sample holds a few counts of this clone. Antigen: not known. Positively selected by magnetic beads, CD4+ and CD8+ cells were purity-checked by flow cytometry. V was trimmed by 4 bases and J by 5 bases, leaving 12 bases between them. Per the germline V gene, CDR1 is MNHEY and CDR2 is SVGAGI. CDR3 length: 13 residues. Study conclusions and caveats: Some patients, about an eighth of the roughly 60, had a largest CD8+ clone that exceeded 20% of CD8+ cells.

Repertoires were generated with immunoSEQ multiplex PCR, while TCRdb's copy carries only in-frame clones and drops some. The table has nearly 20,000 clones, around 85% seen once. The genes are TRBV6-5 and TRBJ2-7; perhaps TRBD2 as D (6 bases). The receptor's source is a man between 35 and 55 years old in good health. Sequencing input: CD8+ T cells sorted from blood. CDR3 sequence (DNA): TGTGCCAGCAGTTCGTCTAGCGCCAACGAGCAGTACTTC. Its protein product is CASSSSSANEQYF.